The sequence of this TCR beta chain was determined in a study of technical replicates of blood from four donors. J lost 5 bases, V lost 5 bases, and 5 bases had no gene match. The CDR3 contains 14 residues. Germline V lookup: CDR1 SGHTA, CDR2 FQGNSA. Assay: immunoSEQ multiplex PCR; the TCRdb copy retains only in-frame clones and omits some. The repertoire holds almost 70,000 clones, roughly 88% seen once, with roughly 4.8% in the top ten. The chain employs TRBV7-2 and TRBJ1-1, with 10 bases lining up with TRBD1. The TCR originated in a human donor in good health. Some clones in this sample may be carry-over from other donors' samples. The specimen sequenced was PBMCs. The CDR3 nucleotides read TGTGCCAGCAGCCCTGACAGGGGGCTTACTGAAGCTTTCTTT. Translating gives CASSPDRGLTEAFF.